The 15 T cell receptor beta chains below were found in one sample sequenced in a study of cytomegalovirus exposure and HLA in healthy donors. A multiplex PCR was run with 60 Vbeta primers and 13 Jbeta primers. Using immunoSEQ multiplex PCR, the repertoire was profiled, and TCRdb retains in-frame clones only, with some absent. The data contain fewer than 90,000 clones, over 60% of them singletons. Sequenced sample: PBMCs. The source is a man between 40 and 49 years old in good health and CMV-seropositive.

The CDR3 here is CASSQDSQGANTGELFF. DNA for the CDR3: TGCGCCAGCAGCCAAGACAGTCAGGGGGCGAACACCGGGGAGCTGTTTTTT. J is TRBJ2-2 and V is TRBV4-1; 7 bases are a match to TRBD1. This CDR3 is 17 amino acids long. The germline V gene has CDR1 MGHRA and CDR2 YSYEKL. The J segment lost 0 bases and the V segment lost 0 bases, leaving 4 bases of the junction unmatched.

This clone was recorded once. The chain joins TRBV30 to TRBJ1-3; no clear D. V dropped 0 bases and J dropped 0 bases, with 6 bases sitting between them. Germline-derived CDR1 and CDR2 are GTSNPN and SVGIG (reference sequence). The CDR3 spans 14 residues. DNA for the CDR3: TGTGCCTGGAGTGTAATCAGCTCTGGAAACACCATATATTTT. Its translation is CAWSVISSGNTIYF.

A few counts support this clone. The genes are TRBV5-1 and TRBJ1-2; D is unresolved. The CDR3 has 13 residues. With 0 bases removed from V and 2 bases from J, the gap between germline ends came to 5 bases. Germline CDR1 and CDR2: SGHRS and YFSETQ. CDR3: CASSLAENYGYTF. In nucleotides, the CDR3 is TGCGCCAGCAGCTTGGCGGAGAACTATGGCTACACCTTC.

This clone was observed a handful of times. The J gene is TRBJ1-3, the V gene TRBV4-1, with a possible D match to TRBD1 (5 bases). The CDR3 sequence is 16 residues long. V was shortened by 3 bases and J by 0 bases, with 12 bases between the two germline ends. Germline CDR1 is MGHRA and CDR2 is YSYEKL. CDR3: CASSQLTVRSGNTIYF. CDR3 sequence (DNA): TGCGCCAGCAGCCAGTTGACAGTTCGCTCTGGAAACACCATATATTTT.

This chain uses TRBV5-8 with TRBJ2-1, with TRBD2 matching over 13 bases. The V segment lost 1 base and the J segment 10 bases; nucleotides outside the gene matches: 8. Germline V gene sequence: CDR1 SGHTS, CDR2 YDEGEE. CDR3 length equals 16 residues. In nucleotides, the CDR3 is TGTGCCAGCAGCTTGTCCGGGACTAGCGGGAAAGGGGAGCAGTTCTTC. Protein product: CASSLSGTSGKGEQFF.

To note about this clone: This CDR3 is also generated by other DNA sequences in the sample. The V and J genes are TRBV5-4 and TRBJ2-7; the D is unclear. Trimming took off 0 bases at V and 1 base at J, with 5 bases between the two ends. The CDR3 is 13 residues long. CDR1 is SGHNT and CDR2 is YYREEE in the germline V gene (reference sequence). The CDR3 loop is CASSLDRSYEQYF. In nucleotides, the CDR3 is TGTGCCAGCAGCTTGGACAGATCCTACGAGCAGTACTTC.

This chain uses TRBV7-2 with TRBJ2-5; TRBD1 agrees at 7 bases. The CDR3 has 16 residues. CDR1 is SGHTA, CDR2 FQGNSA, per germline. V was pared by 1 base and J by 4 bases, with 9 bases of the junction left unmatched. CDR3 bases: TGTGCCAGCAGCTTAGTCCCTGGGAAGGGGGCAGAGACCCAGTACTTC. Translating gives CASSLVPGKGAETQYF.

This chain uses TRBV6-5 with TRBJ2-7; TRBD1 matches at 7 bases. CDR3 length equals 15 residues. Germline V gene lookup returns CDR1 MNHEY and CDR2 SVGAGI. Germline trimming cut 2 bases from V and 6 bases from J; bases unmatched to any gene: 10. The CDR3 DNA sequence: TGTGCCAGCAGTTACGGACAGGAGGTCCTCGCCGAGCAGTACTTC. Protein sequence: CASSYGQEVLAEQYF.

The chain has TRBV6-5 and TRBJ1-2; tentatively, D is TRBD1 (5 bases). The CDR3 sequence is 16 residues long. Germline V CDR1 and CDR2: MNHEY, SVGAGI. Trimming removed 0 bases from V and 4 bases from J, with 15 bases in between. CDR3 in amino acids: CASSYSPETAGYGYTF. The CDR3 DNA is TGTGCCAGCAGTTACTCCCCCGAGACAGCGGGCTATGGCTACACCTTC.

The chain joins TRBV5-4 to TRBJ2-3; D not resolved. Trimming removed 1 base at V and 0 bases at J, with 9 bases between. The CDR3 totals 15 residues. Looked up from germline, CDR1 is SGHNT and CDR2 is YYREEE (reference sequence). The CDR3 reads CASSLPQKSTDTQYF. CDR3 coding DNA: TGTGCCAGCAGCTTGCCCCAGAAAAGCACAGATACGCAGTATTTT.

The count of this clone is one. This chain connects TRBV4-3 to TRBJ2-1; no clear D gene. CDR1 and CDR2 from the germline V gene are LGHNA and YSLEER. V was trimmed by 0 bases and J by 7 bases, leaving 10 bases between them. The CDR3 covers 14 residues. The CDR3 protein is CASSQEWHNNEQFF. DNA of the CDR3: TGCGCCAGCAGCCAAGAATGGCACAATAATGAGCAGTTCTTC.

J is TRBJ1-2 and V is TRBV5-4, with 9 bases identical to TRBD1. The trim removed 1 base at V and 4 bases at J, leaving 5 bases unmatched. Germline CDR1 reads SGHNT; CDR2 reads YYREEE (reference sequence). The CDR3 runs to 15 residues. CDR3: CASSLIRTGVYGYTF. The CDR3 nucleotides read TGTGCCAGCAGCTTGATCCGGACAGGGGTCTATGGCTACACCTTC.

This clone came up a few times. V gene TRBV7-9 combines with J gene TRBJ1-3; D is unclear. Looked up from germline, CDR1 is SEHNR and CDR2 is FQNEAQ (reference sequence). Trimming stripped 4 bases from V and 0 bases from J, with 4 bases between. This CDR3 has 13 residues. The CDR3 region has the DNA TGTGCCAGCAGCTCCCTCTCTGGAAACACCATATATTTT. The encoded protein is CASSSLSGNTIYF.

This chain connects TRBV27 to TRBJ2-7, with 8 nucleotides matching TRBD2. The CDR3 loop spans 14 amino acids. Germline trimming cut 10 bases from V and 2 bases from J; bases unmatched to any gene: 10. Germline V lookup: CDR1 MNHEY, CDR2 SMNVEV (reference sequence). Here the CDR3 reads CATTDISGTYEQYF. The CDR3 DNA is TGTGCCACCACTGATATTAGCGGGACCTACGAGCAGTACTTC.

The rearrangement uses TRBV7-2 and TRBJ2-7; 7 bases agree with TRBD1. V gave up 1 base and J gave up 2 bases; unmatched junction bases: 5. Germline-derived CDR1 and CDR2 are SGHTA and FQGNSA. This CDR3 spans 15 amino acids. The CDR3 nucleotides read TGTGCCAGCAGCTTAGTAGGGGGCGCAGCCTACGAGCAGTACTTC. Translating it yields CASSLVGGAAYEQYF.